Following are 18 T cell receptor beta chains from one sample sequenced in a study of identical twins. TCRdb recomputed calls from the 5' RACE reads with MiXCR, one row per CDR3 protein. The sample consists of nearly 900,000 distinct CDR3 sequences, roughly an eighth of them appearing once. Separately, the same data were catalogued under a study of yellow fever vaccine responses in identical twins.

Specimen: PBMCs. Receptors were obtained from a woman under 30 in good health.

This chain uses TRBV7-3 with TRBJ2-6, with TRBD2 matching 11 bases. Germline CDR1 is SGHTA and CDR2 is FQGTGA. V shed 5 bases and J 1 base; nucleotides not matched to a gene: 13. There are 20 residues in the CDR3. CDR3 nucleotide sequence: TGTGCCAGCAGCAAACAGACCCGACTAGCGGGACCATCTGGGGCCAACGTCCTGACTTTC. Encoded protein: CASSKQTRLAGPSGANVLTF.

A word on this clonotype: An end of the junction does not agree with germline; a read error may underlie this. V and J are TRBV3-1 and TRBJ2-5, with 8 bases that match TRBD1. In germline, CDR1 is LGHDT, CDR2 YNNKEL (reference sequence). The CDR3 runs to 18 residues. The CDR3 nucleotides are TGTGCCAGCTGCCAAGGGCCAGGGGGCGCTTCGGTGATAGAGACCCAGTACTTC. Protein product: CASCQGPGGASVIETQYF.

This clonotype has more than one count but fewer than ten. The V call is TRBV24-1, the J call TRBJ1-2; D may be TRBD1 (5 bases). Germline CDR1 KGHDR, CDR2 SFDVKD. V lost 4 bases to trimming and J lost 6 bases, with 14 bases between them. The CDR3 totals 14 residues. CDR3 region: CATSDPDSQHGYTF. The CDR3 DNA follows: TGTGCCACCAGTGACCCCGACAGTCAACATGGCTACACCTTC.

The rearrangement links TRBV20-1 to TRBJ2-3; D is perhaps TRBD2 (5 bases). Trimming cost V 5 bases and J 3 bases, with 12 bases left between them. CDR3 size: 13 residues. Per the germline V gene, CDR1 is DFQATT and CDR2 is SNEGSKA (reference sequence). This CDR3 is CSASQGLTDTQYF. CDR3 DNA sequence: TGCAGTGCTTCCCAAGGACTGACAGATACGCAGTATTTT.

This clonotype was observed a few times. The CDR3 loop reads CSVRGTEAFF. DNA of the CDR3: TGCAGCGTCAGGGGCACTGAAGCTTTCTTT. V and J are TRBV29-1 and TRBJ1-1, with TRBD1 as a possible D gene (6 bases). The CDR3 covers 10 residues. The V end lost 6 bases, the J end lost 4 bases, and 6 bases lay between the germline ends. CDR1 is SQVTM, CDR2 ANQGSEA, per germline.

The chain links TRBV10-3 to TRBJ1-2; TRBD1 might be the D (5 bases). The CDR3 length is 13 residues. The germline V and J ends were trimmed by 3 bases and 5 bases, with 10 bases remaining between them. The germline V gene has CDR1 ENHRY and CDR2 SYGVKD. CDR3 residues: CAISEGTEYGYTF. The CDR3 DNA follows: TGTGCCATCAGTGAAGGGACGGAGTATGGCTACACCTTC.

In its sample, this clonotype was seen a few times. The V and J genes are TRBV4-2 and TRBJ2-3, with 11 bases aligning to TRBD2. CDR3 length equals 18 residues. CDR1 and CDR2 (germline): LGHNA, YNFKEQ. Trimming removed 0 bases from V and 7 bases from J; junction bases left unmatched: 12. This CDR3 reads CASSQDWARIAGGNTQYF. The CDR3 DNA reads as TGTGCCAGCAGCCAAGATTGGGCGAGGATAGCGGGGGGGAATACGCAGTATTTT.

This clonotype was seen a few times. J is TRBJ2-1 and V is TRBV11-2; 12 positions match TRBD2. The CDR3 runs to 15 residues. Trimming removed 8 bases from V and 1 base from J; junction bases left unmatched: 3. The V gene's germline CDR1 is SGHAT and CDR2 FQNNGV. The CDR3: CASCGLAGSYNEQFF. The CDR3 bases are TGTGCCAGCTGCGGACTAGCGGGATCCTACAATGAGCAGTTCTTC.

In its sample, this clonotype was seen a few times. The chain couples TRBV6-5 to TRBJ1-4; no firm D call. CDR1 is MNHEY, CDR2 SVGAGI, per germline. This CDR3 comprises 13 residues. Trimming stripped 0 bases from V and 16 bases from J, with 15 bases between. In DNA form, the CDR3 reads TGTGCCAGCAGTTACTCGTTAAACGCTCATCGGTTTTTT. It encodes CASSYSLNAHRFF.

This chain uses TRBV29-1 with TRBJ2-1; 14 nucleotides match TRBD2. The junction had 10 bases not matched to a gene; V was cut back by 6 bases and J by 0 bases. CDR3 size: 18 residues. Germline assignment: CDR1 SQVTM and CDR2 ANQGSEA. The CDR3 coding sequence is TGCAGCGTCGCGCCGACTAGCGGGAGGGTAAGCTCCTACAATGAGCAGTTCTTC. Encoded protein: CSVAPTSGRVSSYNEQFF.

V gene TRBV7-6 combines with J gene TRBJ1-1; 8 bases fit TRBD1. Germline loops: CDR1 SGHVS, CDR2 FNYEAQ. J lost 4 bases, V lost 0 bases, and 10 bases had no gene match. This CDR3 contains 17 residues. CDR3 protein: CASSLAAQGARGTEAFF. CDR3 DNA sequence: TGTGCCAGCAGCTTAGCAGCGCAGGGGGCGCGCGGCACTGAAGCTTTCTTT.

The V call is TRBV5-1, the J call TRBJ1-5; no clear D gene. The V gene's germline CDR1 is SGHRS and CDR2 YFSETQ. The CDR3 extends over 15 amino acids. The V end was cut by 0 bases, the J end by 5 bases, with 12 bases between. The CDR3 spells CASSLASIGYQPQHF. The DNA of the CDR3 is TGCGCCAGCAGCTTGGCCAGTATAGGGTATCAGCCCCAGCATTTT.

This clonotype was seen only a few times. The gene calls are TRBV7-9 and TRBJ2-1, with 7 bases matching TRBD2. CDR3 length: 17 residues. Germline assignment: CDR1 SEHNR and CDR2 FQNEAQ (reference sequence). The V gene end was trimmed by 5 bases and the J gene end by 0 bases; junction bases not matched to a gene: 10. CDR3 nucleotide sequence: TGTGCCAGCAGCGGGGGGGTCTTAGGCCGCTCCTACAATGAGCAGTTCTTC. Residues: CASSGGVLGRSYNEQFF.

This sequence joins TRBV10-3 and TRBJ1-1, with 8 bases fitting TRBD1. The CDR3 is 15 residues long. Germline V gene lookup returns CDR1 ENHRY and CDR2 SYGVKD. Germline trimming cut 3 bases from V and 2 bases from J; bases unmatched to any gene: 5. Written as DNA, the CDR3 is TGTGCCATCAGTGATACCGGGACAGGAAACACTGAAGCTTTCTTT. Its translation is CAISDTGTGNTEAFF.

V gene TRBV2 combines with J gene TRBJ2-1; D tentatively reads TRBD1 or TRBD2 (7 bases each). The CDR3 runs 15 residues. V was cut by 6 bases and J by 6 bases, with 18 bases left in between. Looked up from germline, CDR1 is SNHLY and CDR2 is FYNNEI. In DNA form, the CDR3 reads TGTGCCAGCAGCCAGGGGGGGGGCCGTACCAATGAGCAGTTCTTC. This codes for CASSQGGGRTNEQFF.

The chain is built from TRBV9 and TRBJ2-2, with 8 positions matching TRBD1. Trimming took 3 bases from V and 0 from J; bases not matched to a gene: 4. This CDR3 is built from 16 residues. Germline loops: CDR1 SGDLS, CDR2 YYNGEE. CDR3: CASSARQGPNTGELFF. DNA of the CDR3: TGTGCCAGCAGCGCTCGACAGGGGCCGAACACCGGGGAGCTGTTTTTT.

This clonotype occurred a few times. The chain employs TRBV6-1 and TRBJ2-1; a possible D gene is TRBD2 (5 bases). CDR1 and CDR2 (germline): MNHNS, SASEGT. The CDR3 consists of 16 residues. Trimming stripped 6 bases from V and 6 bases from J, with 21 bases between. Here the CDR3 DNA reads TGTGCCAGCAGCCACTACCTAGCAGATAAGGTCAATGAGCAGTTCTTC. Its protein product is CASSHYLADKVNEQFF.

This clonotype turned up a few times. Mismatch with germline at one junction end may stem from a read error. The chain uses TRBV10-3 and TRBJ2-2; the D gene is possibly TRBD2 (6 bases). The CDR3 is made up of 15 amino acids. Germline assignment: CDR1 ENHRY and CDR2 SYGVKD. The CDR3 coding sequence is TGTGCCAGCAGTGGCCGACTAGTGAACACCGGGGAGCTGTTTTTT. Translation: CASSGRLVNTGELFF.